This TCR beta chain was identified during a study of blood T cell repertoires in COVID-19. Study context: Samples taken during acute and convalescent COVID-19 were collected in the United States, Italy and Spain. In each case, the material was cDNA or gDNA derived from T cells, B-cell-depleted T cells, or PBMCs.

Original methodology: Amplification with reference gene primers provided the estimates of nucleated cell counts. Profiled with immunoSEQ multiplex PCR; TCRdb holds only in-frame clones, not every one. V and J calls and clone size come straight from that table; D and trimming were deduced from the DNA. The table includes 110,000 or so clones, 87% detected once. This CDR3 comprises 15 residues. Deletions cut 6 bases from V and 3 bases from J, with 18 bases between. Per germline, CDR1 MRHNA and CDR2 SNTAGT. The chain links TRBV6-4 to TRBJ2-7, with D possibly TRBD1 on 6 matching bases. The clonotype comes from a human donor in a cohort sampled during active COVID-19. Sequenced material: peripheral blood. The CDR3 region is CASSQGAGTNYEQYF. Here the CDR3 DNA reads TGTGCCAGCAGCCAAGGCGCCGGGACAAACTACGAGCAGTACTTC.